This TCR beta chain was obtained from a study of blood T cell repertoires in COVID-19. Study as a whole: Acute-phase and convalescent COVID-19 samples originated in the United States, Italy and Spain. Sources were T cells, B-cell-depleted T cells, or PBMCs; the material itself was cDNA or gDNA.

In the source study's methods: Amplified reference gene primers provided the basis for estimating nucleated cell counts. The assay was immunoSEQ multiplex PCR, and TCRdb's table has in-frame clones only and misses some. D and trimming were read from the DNA, whereas the V and J calls and clone size are those reported in that table. The table shows around 46,000 clones, with approximately 80% occurring only once. The sample holds a few counts of this clone. Trimming took off 3 bases at V and 0 bases at J, with 12 bases between the two ends. The V gene's germline CDR1 is MNHEY and CDR2 SMNVEV (reference sequence). The CDR3 has 15 amino acids.

This chain uses TRBV27 with TRBJ2-7; perhaps TRBD2 as D (5 bases). Sequencing was performed on peripheral blood. The TCR sequence derives from a human donor with active or convalescent COVID-19. The donor label of this sample is uncertain. The CDR3 region has the DNA TGTGCCAGCAGTTTGGAGGCCGTAAGCTCCTACGAGCAGTACTTC. It encodes CASSLEAVSSYEQYF.